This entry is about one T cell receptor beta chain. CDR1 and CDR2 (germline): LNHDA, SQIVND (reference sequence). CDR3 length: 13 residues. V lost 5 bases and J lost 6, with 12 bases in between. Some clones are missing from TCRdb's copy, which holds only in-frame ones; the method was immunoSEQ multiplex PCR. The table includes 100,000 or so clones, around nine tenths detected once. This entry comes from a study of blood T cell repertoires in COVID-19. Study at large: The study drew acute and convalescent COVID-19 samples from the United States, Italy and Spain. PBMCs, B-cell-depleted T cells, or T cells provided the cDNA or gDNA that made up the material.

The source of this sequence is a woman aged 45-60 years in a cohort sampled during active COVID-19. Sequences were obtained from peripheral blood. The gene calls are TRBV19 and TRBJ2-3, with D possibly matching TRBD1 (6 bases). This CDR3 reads CASSEQGYDTQYF. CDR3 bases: TGTGCCAGTAGTGAACAGGGTTACGATACGCAGTATTTT.